The source of this T cell receptor beta chain is a study of blood T cell repertoires in COVID-19. Trimming at V came to 4 bases and at J to 5 bases, leaving 10 bases not matched to a gene. The germline V gene encodes CDR1 SGDLS and CDR2 YYNGEE. The CDR3 is made up of 15 amino acids. Assay used: immunoSEQ multiplex PCR; TCRdb lists only in-frame clones, some missing. This sample has about 270,000 clones, with approximately 89% found just once. Sequencing input: PBMCs or T cells enriched from blood (not recorded which). The clonotype originates from a woman between 18 and 29 years old who had recovered from COVID-19. V is TRBV9 and J is TRBJ2-5; 8 bases match TRBD2. The CDR3, as DNA: TGTGCCAGCAGCCCCGCCGGGACTAGTGGCGAGACCCAGTACTTC. Its protein is CASSPAGTSGETQYF.